The rows below give T cell receptor beta chains drawn from one sample of a study of CD8 T cells in ankylosing spondylitis. TCRdb itself ran the 5' RACE reads through MiXCR, one entry per CDR3 protein. The sample consists of fewer than 250,000 distinct CDR3 sequences, roughly 24% of them appearing once. The sequenced material came from blood, either unsorted or a sorted T cell fraction (not recorded which). The source is a male donor with ankylosing spondylitis or in good health (not recorded which). Each CDR3 is given with its conserved first and last residue. The D gene is left open where the match is weak. Size is stated for part of the rows, as once, few or many counts, or as a class when the clone is expanded.

few,TRBV29-1,TRBJ1-4,TRBD1,TGCAGCGTTAGCAGGGGGACTAATGAAAAACTGTTTTTT,CSVSRGTNEKLFF
.,TRBV29-1,TRBJ2-5,.,TGCAGCGCCTTGGGGTGGCAAGAGACCCAGTACTTC,CSALGWQETQYF
.,TRBV6-6,TRBJ2-7,TRBD1,TGTGCCAGCAGGCCGGGACAGACCTACGAGCAGTACTTC,CASRPGQTYEQYF
.,TRBV5-1,TRBJ2-1,.,TGCGCCAGCAGCTTGGGACGTGGGGTCAATGAGCAGTTCTTC,CASSLGRGVNEQFF
many,TRBV12-3/TRBV12-4,TRBJ1-1,.,TGTGCCAGCAGTAACTTCGGACGGGAAGCTTTCTTT,CASSNFGREAFF
few,TRBV21-1,TRBJ2-1,.,TGTGCCAGCAGCAAGCTCAGGACAGGGAACAATGAGCAGTTCTTC,CASSKLRTGNNEQFF
few,TRBV20-1,TRBJ2-7,.,TGCAGTGCTAGCCGGCTTACCTACGAGCAGTACTTC,CSASRLTYEQYF
many,TRBV9,TRBJ2-3,.,TGTGCCAGCAGCGTAGGGTCTAGCACAGATACGCAGTATTTT,CASSVGSSTDTQYF
few,TRBV7-2,TRBJ1-2,TRBD1,TGTGCCAGCAGCGCCACAGGGGGCTGGGGTGGCTACACCTTC,CASSATGGWGGYTF
many,TRBV5-1,TRBJ2-2,TRBD2,TGCGCCAGCAGCCCTCCACTAGCGGGAGACACCGGGGAGCTGTTTTTT,CASSPPLAGDTGELFF
many,TRBV6-1,TRBJ1-1,.,TGTGCCAGCAGAGCTTCAACTGGGGACACTGAAGCTTTCTTT,CASRASTGDTEAFF
many,TRBV2,TRBJ1-3,TRBD1,TGTGCCAGCAGTCAGGGGGCGGAAGGAAACACCATATATTTT,CASSQGAEGNTIYF
.,TRBV20-1,TRBJ2-5,TRBD1,TGCAGTGCTAGTCCGATTCAGGGGGTACAAGAGACCCAGTACTTC,CSASPIQGVQETQYF
.,TRBV20-1,TRBJ2-7,.,TGCAGTGCTAGCCGACAGGTCTTCTCCTACGAGCAGTACTTC,CSASRQVFSYEQYF
.,TRBV27,TRBJ2-7,TRBD1,TGTGCCAGCCACCAGAGGGGGCCAACCAGTTTTACACCGGGCTACGAGCAGTACTTC,CASHQRGPTSFTPGYEQYF
.,TRBV5-1,TRBJ2-1,.,TGCGCCAGCAGCACCCTAGCGATAGGTGAGCAGTTCTTC,CASSTLAIGEQFF
.,TRBV20-1,TRBJ2-1,TRBD2,TGCAGTGCCCCGACCAGGACTAGCGGGTACAATGAGCAGTTCTTC,CSAPTRTSGYNEQFF
.,TRBV12-3/TRBV12-4,TRBJ1-6,TRBD1,TGTGCCAGCAGTTTCGGACAGGAATTTCACTTT,CASSFGQEFHF
many,TRBV7-2,TRBJ2-7,TRBD2,TGTGCCAGCAGCCCCGGGGGGAGCGGGAGGAACGAGCAGTACTTC,CASSPGGSGRNEQYF
many,TRBV29-1,TRBJ2-5,TRBD2,TGCAGCGTTGACCCGGGGGGGGAGACCCAGTACTTC,CSVDPGGETQYF
.,TRBV2,TRBJ2-3,.,TGTGCCAGCAGTGACAGGGTTAAGGATACGCAGTATTTT,CASSDRVKDTQYF